This T cell receptor (beta chain) was sequenced for a study of blood T cell repertoires in COVID-19. About the study: Sources were T cells, B-cell-depleted T cells, or PBMCs; the material itself was cDNA or gDNA.

V shed 4 bases and J shed 1 base, with 5 bases lying between them. The CDR3 contains 12 residues. Here immunoSEQ multiplex PCR was the method, and the copy in TCRdb shows in-frame clones only, minus some. Of roughly 21,000 clones listed, less than 90% are singletons. V and J are TRBV12-3 or TRBV12-4 and TRBJ2-7, with D possibly matching TRBD2 (5 bases). The source of this sequence is a human donor with acute or convalescent COVID-19. The donor label of this sample is uncertain. Sequences were obtained from peripheral blood. CDR3 in DNA: TGTGCCAGCAGTTGGACTTCCTACGAGCAGTACTTC. This translates into CASSWTSYEQYF.